These T cell receptor beta chains were read from a single sample in a study of human T cells and chemical hapten exposure. TCRdb re-derived calls from the RACE reads in MiXCR, one entry per CDR3 protein. The sample yields some 38,000 distinct CDR3 sequences, 6.5% to 8% seen once. Sequenced here: whole blood, sampled in connection with sensitization to the hapten diphenylcyclopropenone (DPC). The source of these receptors is a woman aged 45-65 years with alopecia areata. Some clones in this sample may be carry-over from other donors' samples. CDR3s include the opening cysteine and the closing phenylalanine or tryptophan. D genes are given only for firm matches. Only part of the rows carry a size: once, few, many, or a class if the clone is expanded.

v_call: TRBV20-1
clone_size: many
d_call: TRBD2
j_call: TRBJ2-7
cdr3_nt: TGCAGTGCAACCGGGACTAGCGGGTTGTACAGCTCCTACGAGCAGTACTTC
cdr3_aa: CSATGTSGLYSSYEQYF

v_call: TRBV18
clone_size: many
d_call: .
j_call: TRBJ2-2
cdr3_nt: TGTGCCAGCTCGCAAACATTTACCGGGGAGCTGTTTTTT
cdr3_aa: CASSQTFTGELFF

v_call: TRBV28
clone_size: many
d_call: .
j_call: TRBJ2-5
cdr3_nt: TGTGCCAGCAGTTCATCATCGGGTGAAGAGACCCAGTACTTC
cdr3_aa: CASSSSSGEETQYF

v_call: TRBV20-1
clone_size: few
d_call: .
j_call: TRBJ2-1
cdr3_nt: TGCAGTGCTAGAGATGGGGCAGGCAATGAGCAGTTCTTC
cdr3_aa: CSARDGAGNEQFF

v_call: TRBV7-3
clone_size: many
d_call: TRBD2
j_call: TRBJ2-5
cdr3_nt: TGTGCCAGCAGCCCCACTAGCGGGAGCGAGACCCAGTACTTC
cdr3_aa: CASSPTSGSETQYF

v_call: TRBV20-1
clone_size: many
d_call: .
j_call: TRBJ2-7
cdr3_nt: TGCAGTGCTAGAGATTGGGGAACTGCGGGTCTAAACTACGAGCAGTACTTC
cdr3_aa: CSARDWGTAGLNYEQYF

v_call: TRBV9
clone_size: few
d_call: .
j_call: TRBJ1-2
cdr3_nt: TGTGCCAGCAGCGTAGGATTGGACAGCAACTATGGCTACACCTTC
cdr3_aa: CASSVGLDSNYGYTF

v_call: TRBV20-1
clone_size: many
d_call: TRBD2
j_call: TRBJ2-1
cdr3_nt: TGCAGTGCGATCGGGACTAGCGGATCCTACAATGAGCAGTTCTTC
cdr3_aa: CSAIGTSGSYNEQFF

v_call: TRBV7-9
clone_size: many
d_call: TRBD1
j_call: TRBJ2-2
cdr3_nt: TGTGCCAGCAGCCGTGCAACCCGACAGGGGGCAGACACCGGGGAGCTGTTTTTT
cdr3_aa: CASSRATRQGADTGELFF

v_call: TRBV4-3
clone_size: .
d_call: .
j_call: TRBJ2-1
cdr3_nt: TGCGCCAGCAGCCAAGATAGTCTCGATGAGCAGTTCTTC
cdr3_aa: CASSQDSLDEQFF

v_call: TRBV28
clone_size: many
d_call: .
j_call: TRBJ2-1
cdr3_nt: TGTGCCAGCAGTGTAGGGGGACGGCAGTTCTTC
cdr3_aa: CASSVGGRQFF

v_call: TRBV3-1
clone_size: few
d_call: .
j_call: TRBJ2-1
cdr3_nt: TGTGCCAGCAGCCAAGAACCCTCACAACAGTTCTTC
cdr3_aa: CASSQEPSQQFF

v_call: TRBV5-1
clone_size: .
d_call: .
j_call: TRBJ2-1
cdr3_nt: TGCGCCAGCAGCTTGCGGGCGGCCGATGACGAGCAGTTCTTC
cdr3_aa: CASSLRAADDEQFF

v_call: TRBV18
clone_size: many
d_call: .
j_call: TRBJ2-5
cdr3_nt: TGTGCCAGCTCAGAATCGACAGGGAGGGAGACCCAGTACTTC
cdr3_aa: CASSESTGRETQYF

v_call: TRBV7-8
clone_size: many
d_call: TRBD1
j_call: TRBJ1-1
cdr3_nt: TGTGCCAGCAGCTTCGGACAGGTCACTGAAGCTTTCTTT
cdr3_aa: CASSFGQVTEAFF

v_call: TRBV28
clone_size: many
d_call: .
j_call: TRBJ2-7
cdr3_nt: TGTGCCACCACCCGACAGGTCGGCGAGCAGTACTTC
cdr3_aa: CATTRQVGEQYF

v_call: TRBV18
clone_size: many
d_call: .
j_call: TRBJ2-7
cdr3_nt: TGTGCCAGCCGCCCCACGGGCAGGTTGGTCAACGAGCAGTACTTC
cdr3_aa: CASRPTGRLVNEQYF

v_call: TRBV20-1
clone_size: few
d_call: .
j_call: TRBJ2-2
cdr3_nt: TGCAGTGCTAGGGGCATCGCGCTGAACACCGGGGAGCTGTTTTTT
cdr3_aa: CSARGIALNTGELFF

v_call: TRBV7-9
clone_size: many
d_call: TRBD1
j_call: TRBJ2-3
cdr3_nt: TGTGCCAGCAGCTTAACTAAATCGGGGACAGGGTTCACAGATACGCAGTATTTT
cdr3_aa: CASSLTKSGTGFTDTQYF

v_call: TRBV5-6
clone_size: many
d_call: .
j_call: TRBJ1-1
cdr3_nt: TGTGCCAGCAGCATGCGGGACCCCGGAGGGACTGAAGCTTTCTTT
cdr3_aa: CASSMRDPGGTEAFF

v_call: TRBV11-2
clone_size: many
d_call: .
j_call: TRBJ2-7
cdr3_nt: TGTGCCAGCAGCATCAACCGGGACTTACCCTACGAGCAGTACTTC
cdr3_aa: CASSINRDLPYEQYF

v_call: TRBV9
clone_size: many
d_call: TRBD1
j_call: TRBJ1-5
cdr3_nt: TGTGCCAGCAGCCCAGACAGGGGGCGGCAGCCCCAGCATTTT
cdr3_aa: CASSPDRGRQPQHF

v_call: TRBV2
clone_size: few
d_call: TRBD1
j_call: TRBJ1-2
cdr3_nt: TGTGCCAGCAGATTGGGACAGGGGGTATTGAACACCTTC
cdr3_aa: CASRLGQGVLNTF

v_call: TRBV11-2
clone_size: many
d_call: .
j_call: TRBJ2-1
cdr3_nt: TGTGCCAGCAGCTTCCAAAGCTCCTACAATGAGCAGTTCTTC
cdr3_aa: CASSFQSSYNEQFF